One sample yielded the 6 T cell receptor beta chains listed below, sequenced in a study of OX40 agonist ivuxolimab in advanced cancers. Sequencing used immunoSEQ multiplex PCR; TCRdb keeps in-frame clones, though not all of them. The sample yields tens of thousands of clones, roughly 80% seen once. Source: CD4+ or CD8+ T cells sorted from blood, taken in a trial of the OX40 agonist ivuxolimab. Every receptor here comes from an adult with an advanced solid tumor such as melanoma, head and neck, liver or kidney cancer.

This clone was recorded a few times. V and J are TRBV15 and TRBJ2-2; the match to TRBD1 covers 8 bases. There are 15 residues in the CDR3. V shed 2 bases and J 7 bases; nucleotides not matched to a gene: 6. Germline assignment: CDR1 LNHNV and CDR2 YYDKDF (reference sequence). CDR3 amino acids: CATSRMDRDSGELFF. The CDR3 region has the DNA TGTGCCACCAGCAGAATGGACAGGGACAGCGGGGAGCTGTTTTTT.

The chain recombines TRBV6-7 with TRBJ2-5; 7 nucleotides match TRBD1. TRBV6-7 is identified as an open reading frame with a role that is uncertain. This CDR3 has 16 residues. V gave up 0 bases and J gave up 3 bases; unmatched junction bases: 7. The CDR3 region has the DNA TGTGCCAGCAGTTACTCGTTCAGGCAGGGGGAAGAGACCCAGTACTTC. Translation gives CASSYSFRQGEETQYF.

The V gene is TRBV19, the J gene TRBJ1-2, with D possibly being TRBD1 (6 bases). The CDR3 totals 15 residues. V was clipped by 4 bases and J by 4 bases, with 16 bases between them. CDR1 is LNHDA, CDR2 SQIVND, per germline (reference sequence). The CDR3 DNA follows: TGTGCCAGTAGTAGAGGGGGATCGAGGTTCTATGGCTACACCTTC. Translated: CASSRGGSRFYGYTF.

The chain links TRBV2 to TRBJ2-4, with 7 bases aligning to TRBD1. The germline CDR1 and CDR2 sequences are SNHLY and FYNNEI. CDR3 length: 15 residues. V shed 3 bases and J 3 bases; nucleotides not matched to a gene: 5. DNA of the CDR3: TGTGCCAGCAGTGATAAGGGGGCCGGCAAAAACATTCAGTACTTC. Protein sequence: CASSDKGAGKNIQYF.

The chain recombines TRBV2 with TRBJ2-3, with D uncertain. Trimming left V 8 bases short and J 5 bases short, with 8 bases between. From germline, CDR1 is SNHLY and CDR2 FYNNEI. The CDR3 length is 11 residues. The CDR3 is CASGPLDTQYF. For the CDR3, the DNA is TGTGCCAGCGGACCGCTAGATACGCAGTATTTT.

The sample holds one count of this clone. V is TRBV5-1 and J is TRBJ2-5, with D perhaps matching TRBD1 (5 bases). Trimming stripped 1 base from V and 2 bases from J, with 12 bases between. The CDR3 sequence is 15 residues long. The germline V gene has CDR1 SGHRS and CDR2 YFSETQ. CDR3 residues: CASSLPSTGQETQYF. The DNA of the CDR3 is TGCGCCAGCAGCTTGCCCTCCACAGGACAAGAGACCCAGTACTTC.